The rows below give T cell receptor beta chains drawn from one sample of a study of blood T cell repertoires in COVID-19. Assay: immunoSEQ multiplex PCR; the TCRdb copy retains only in-frame clones and omits some. The table shows 190,000 or so clones, with about 95% occurring only once. Sequencing was carried out using peripheral blood. The receptors originated from a man aged 25 to 45 with COVID-19, enrolled during active disease. The CDR3 runs from the conserved cysteine through the conserved F or W. Fields, in order: D gene, J gene, clone size, V gene, CDR3 DNA, CDR3 protein. A D gene is named only where the DNA matches it firmly. Clone size is not always given. Where it is, it says once, few, many or a class for expanded clones.

D gene: TRBD2
J gene: TRBJ2-7
clone size: -
V gene: TRBV4-1
CDR3 DNA: TGCGCCAGCAGCCCGGGACTAGCGGGGGCCCCCTACGAGCAGTACTTC
CDR3 protein: CASSPGLAGAPYEQYF

D gene: TRBD1
J gene: TRBJ2-1
clone size: -
V gene: TRBV3-1/TRBV3-2
CDR3 DNA: TGTGCCAGCAGCCAAGAACAGGGGGCTTTCTACAATGAGCAGTTCTTC
CDR3 protein: CASSQEQGAFYNEQFF

D gene: -
J gene: TRBJ1-3
clone size: -
V gene: TRBV9
CDR3 DNA: TGTGCCAGCAGCCCACTTATTCCCCTACAGAGCTCTGGAAACACCATATATTTT
CDR3 protein: CASSPLIPLQSSGNTIYF

D gene: -
J gene: TRBJ1-2
clone size: few
V gene: TRBV6-5
CDR3 DNA: TGTGCCAGCAGAGAGGACAGAATTTTTTATGGCTACACCTTC
CDR3 protein: CASREDRIFYGYTF

D gene: TRBD1
J gene: TRBJ1-2
clone size: -
V gene: TRBV7-9
CDR3 DNA: TGTGCCAGCAGCGCCCCAAGGGACAGCCCTCTGTATGGCTACACCTTC
CDR3 protein: CASSAPRDSPLYGYTF

D gene: -
J gene: TRBJ2-3
clone size: -
V gene: TRBV5-1
CDR3 DNA: TGCGCCAGCAGCTCCGGACAGGCGGGGGATACGCAGTATTTT
CDR3 protein: CASSSGQAGDTQYF

D gene: TRBD2
J gene: TRBJ2-1
clone size: -
V gene: TRBV14
CDR3 DNA: TGTGCCAGCAGCCCCTACCTAGCGGGGGGCCATAGCAGCTCCTACAATGAGCAGTTCTTC
CDR3 protein: CASSPYLAGGHSSSYNEQFF

D gene: TRBD1
J gene: TRBJ1-1
clone size: -
V gene: TRBV5-4
CDR3 DNA: TGTGCCAGCAGCCCAAGACAGGGCTCGAACACTGAAGCTTTCTTT
CDR3 protein: CASSPRQGSNTEAFF

D gene: -
J gene: TRBJ1-2
clone size: once
V gene: TRBV7-9
CDR3 DNA: TGTGCCAGCAGCAACCTCCCGGGAGGGGTAGAACGGAACTATGGCTACACCTTC
CDR3 protein: CASSNLPGGVERNYGYTF

D gene: TRBD1
J gene: TRBJ1-5
clone size: -
V gene: TRBV30
CDR3 DNA: TGTGCCTGGAGTAGGACAGGGCGGAATCAGCCCCAGCATTTT
CDR3 protein: CAWSRTGRNQPQHF

D gene: -
J gene: TRBJ2-1
clone size: -
V gene: TRBV19
CDR3 DNA: TGTGCCAGTAGTGCCGAACTATACAATGAGCAGTTCTTC
CDR3 protein: CASSAELYNEQFF

D gene: -
J gene: TRBJ2-7
clone size: -
V gene: TRBV9
CDR3 DNA: TGTGCCAGCAGCGTCACAGGAGAGTTTAACTACGAGCAGTACTTC
CDR3 protein: CASSVTGEFNYEQYF

D gene: -
J gene: TRBJ1-3
clone size: -
V gene: TRBV19
CDR3 DNA: TGTGCCAGTAGTCTCACAGGATCCGGCTCTGGAAACACCATATATTTT
CDR3 protein: CASSLTGSGSGNTIYF

D gene: TRBD1
J gene: TRBJ1-1
clone size: once
V gene: TRBV6-5
CDR3 DNA: TGTGCCAGCAGTTACGACAGGGGGAACACTGAAGCTTTCTTT
CDR3 protein: CASSYDRGNTEAFF

D gene: TRBD1
J gene: TRBJ2-2
clone size: -
V gene: TRBV24-1
CDR3 DNA: TGTGCCACCAGTCCCCCCCGGGACAGGGCTAGGACCGGGGAGCTGTTTTTT
CDR3 protein: CATSPPRDRARTGELFF

D gene: -
J gene: TRBJ2-2
clone size: -
V gene: TRBV4-1
CDR3 DNA: TGCGCCAGCAGCCAAGAGGGCGTGAACACCGGGGAGCTGTTTTTT
CDR3 protein: CASSQEGVNTGELFF

D gene: -
J gene: TRBJ2-5
clone size: once
V gene: TRBV9
CDR3 DNA: TGTGCCAGCAGCGTAGGGGGGACAAATCAAGAGACCCAGTACTTC
CDR3 protein: CASSVGGTNQETQYF

D gene: -
J gene: TRBJ2-7
clone size: -
V gene: TRBV6-5
CDR3 DNA: TGTGCCAGCAAGAAGACAGTGAGCTCCTACGAGCAGTACTTC
CDR3 protein: CASKKTVSSYEQYF

D gene: -
J gene: TRBJ1-1
clone size: -
V gene: TRBV7-9
CDR3 DNA: TGTGCCAGCAGCTTAGAAGTGACAGGGAACACTGAAGCTTTCTTT
CDR3 protein: CASSLEVTGNTEAFF

D gene: TRBD1
J gene: TRBJ1-4
clone size: -
V gene: TRBV2
CDR3 DNA: TGTGCCAGCAGTGATGACAGGGAGGAGAGTGAAAAACTGTTTTTT
CDR3 protein: CASSDDREESEKLFF

D gene: TRBD1
J gene: TRBJ1-6
clone size: -
V gene: TRBV2
CDR3 DNA: TGTGCCAGCAGGGGGGACAGGGGCCGTTTCCACTTT
CDR3 protein: CASRGDRGRFHF

D gene: -
J gene: TRBJ2-6
clone size: once
V gene: TRBV7-3
CDR3 DNA: TGTGCCAGCAGCTTGGGCCCGAGCTCTGGGGCCAACGTCCTGACTTTC
CDR3 protein: CASSLGPSSGANVLTF

D gene: -
J gene: TRBJ1-5
clone size: -
V gene: TRBV6-5
CDR3 DNA: TGTGCCAGCAGTTACGGGCAGGGACAGCCCCAGCATTTT
CDR3 protein: CASSYGQGQPQHF

D gene: TRBD1
J gene: TRBJ1-4
clone size: -
V gene: TRBV6-5
CDR3 DNA: TGTGCCACCGGGACAGGGGATAATGAAAAACTGTTTTTT
CDR3 protein: CATGTGDNEKLFF

D gene: -
J gene: TRBJ1-1
clone size: -
V gene: TRBV9
CDR3 DNA: TGTGCCAGCAGCGGCAGACGAGGGACTGAAGCTTTCTTT
CDR3 protein: CASSGRRGTEAFF

D gene: TRBD1
J gene: TRBJ2-5
clone size: -
V gene: TRBV28
CDR3 DNA: TGTGCCAGCAGTCCCCGGGACAGGGGATCGGAGACCCAGTACTTC
CDR3 protein: CASSPRDRGSETQYF

D gene: TRBD2
J gene: TRBJ2-7
clone size: -
V gene: TRBV7-2
CDR3 DNA: TGTGCCAGCAGCTCGGGACTAGCGGGGGGGTGGAACGAGCAGTACTTC
CDR3 protein: CASSSGLAGGWNEQYF

D gene: -
J gene: TRBJ1-2
clone size: -
V gene: TRBV7-3
CDR3 DNA: TGTGCCAGCAGCTTAAGACGGCCTCAGGGAAGCGACTATGGCTACACCTTC
CDR3 protein: CASSLRRPQGSDYGYTF

D gene: -
J gene: TRBJ1-3
clone size: -
V gene: TRBV7-2
CDR3 DNA: TGTGCCAGCAGCTCCCCGGGGGGCACCATATATTTT
CDR3 protein: CASSSPGGTIYF

D gene: TRBD1
J gene: TRBJ1-1
clone size: -
V gene: TRBV11-2
CDR3 DNA: TGTGCCAGCAGCTCGCAGGGGGGTACTGAAGCTTTCTTT
CDR3 protein: CASSSQGGTEAFF

D gene: -
J gene: TRBJ2-5
clone size: -
V gene: TRBV19
CDR3 DNA: TGTGCCAGTCACAACGGGAGACAAGAGACCCAGTACTTC
CDR3 protein: CASHNGRQETQYF

D gene: TRBD1
J gene: TRBJ2-1
clone size: -
V gene: TRBV7-3
CDR3 DNA: TGTGCCAGCAGCCCAACCTCATCAGGGGGTGAGCAGTTCTTC
CDR3 protein: CASSPTSSGGEQFF

D gene: TRBD1
J gene: TRBJ1-4
clone size: -
V gene: TRBV13
CDR3 DNA: TGTGCCAGCAGCTTAAGGGGACAGGGGGATGAAAAACTGTTTTTT
CDR3 protein: CASSLRGQGDEKLFF

D gene: -
J gene: TRBJ2-3
clone size: -
V gene: TRBV5-1
CDR3 DNA: TGCGCCAGCAGCTTGGGGCAGGACACAGATACGCAGTATTTT
CDR3 protein: CASSLGQDTDTQYF

D gene: -
J gene: TRBJ2-1
clone size: -
V gene: TRBV20-1
CDR3 DNA: TGCAGTGCTAGTCGGGGGTCCGACTACAATGAGCAGTTCTTC
CDR3 protein: CSASRGSDYNEQFF

D gene: TRBD1
J gene: TRBJ1-6
clone size: once
V gene: TRBV10-3
CDR3 DNA: TGTGCCAGTGGGACAGGAGATTCACCCCTCCACTTT
CDR3 protein: CASGTGDSPLHF